These 11 T cell receptor beta chains were all obtained from the same sample, sequenced in a study of CD8 T cells in Susac syndrome. After extraction with the RNeasy kit, about 0.45 to 1 ug of the RNA was reverse transcribed using random hexamers. TCRdb re-analysed the immunoSEQ multiplex PCR reads in MiXCR, keeping a single row per CDR3 protein. The table has under 200,000 distinct CDR3 sequences, 92% seen once. Sequenced input: CD4+ T cells from PBMCs. The receptors here all came from a human donor in good health.

The chain recombines TRBV5-6 with TRBJ2-7; D is uncertain. The germline CDR1 and CDR2 sequences are SGHDT and YYEEEE. The CDR3 runs to 13 residues. V lost 4 bases to trimming and J lost 7 bases, with 15 bases between them. CDR3 residues: CASSIRPLGEQYF. CDR3 nucleotide sequence: TGTGCCAGCAGCATCCGGCCCCTTGGGGAGCAGTACTTC. The full variable domain, in which reference TRBV5-6 and TRBJ2-7 provide the parts outside the CDR3, is DAGVTQSPTHLIKTRGQQVTLRCSPKSGHDTVSWYQQALGQGPQFIFQYYEEEERQRGNFPDRFSGHQFPNYSSELNVNALLLGDSALYLCASSIRPLGEQYFGPGTRLTVT.

The rearrangement links TRBV6-5 to TRBJ2-7; the match to TRBD2 covers 8 bases. The CDR3 has 15 residues. The V and J ends lost 5 bases and 5 bases, in that order; junction bases with no gene match: 11. Germline CDR1 and CDR2: MNHEY and SVGAGI. As DNA, the CDR3 is TGTGCCAGCAGTCCGATTAGCGGGATGACCCACGAGCAGTACTTC. It is translated as CASSPISGMTHEQYF.

This clonotype was seen only once. The chain is built from TRBV6-6 and TRBJ2-5; D is unclear. This CDR3 has 13 amino acids. Looked up from germline, CDR1 is MNHNY and CDR2 is SVGAGI (reference sequence). Trimming stripped 7 bases from V and 1 base from J, with 10 bases between. This chain's CDR3 is CASTGQVQETQYF. CDR3 DNA sequence: TGTGCCAGCACCGGCCAGGTCCAAGAGACCCAGTACTTC.

V usage is TRBV6-6 and J usage is TRBJ2-7; D is undetermined. Germline CDR1 and CDR2: MNHNY and SVGAGI (reference sequence). V was shortened by 4 bases and J by 4 bases, with 5 bases between the two germline ends. The CDR3 is 11 residues long. CDR3 in DNA: TGTGCCAGCAGTTCGCAGTACGAGCAGTACTTC. Residues: CASSSQYEQYF.

The gene calls are TRBV6-6 and TRBJ2-3, with D uncertain. V was trimmed by 6 bases and J by 2 bases, leaving 3 bases between them. CDR3 length: 11 amino acids. The germline gives CDR1 MNHNY, CDR2 SVGAGI (reference sequence). The CDR3 protein is CASRFTDTQYF. DNA of the CDR3: TGTGCCAGCAGATTCACAGATACGCAGTATTTT.

This chain connects TRBV6-5 to TRBJ1-3; D perhaps matches TRBD1 (5 bases). Germline assignment: CDR1 MNHEY and CDR2 SVGAGI. V gave up 4 bases and J gave up 0 bases, with 10 bases separating them. The CDR3 is made up of 15 amino acids. CDR3 in amino acids: CASSFGTGSGNTIYF. The CDR3 DNA reads as TGTGCCAGCAGTTTTGGGACGGGCTCTGGAAACACCATATATTTT.

In DNA form, the CDR3 reads TGTGCCAGCAGGGGAGGCGGGAGGGCCGCTCCTAACACAGATACGCAGTATTTT. The encoded protein is CASRGGGRAAPNTDTQYF. The J gene is TRBJ2-3, the V gene TRBV7-2; 9 nucleotides match TRBD2. Germline CDR1 reads SGHTA; CDR2 reads FQGNSA. The CDR3 contains 18 residues. Trimming cost V 6 bases and J 2 bases; bases outside gene matches: 15.

This chain joins TRBV25-1 and TRBJ2-3; D remains ambiguous. The germline gives CDR1 MGHDK, CDR2 SYGVNS. Trimming stripped 1 base from V and 4 bases from J, with 12 bases between. This CDR3 is 15 amino acids long. CDR3 sequence: CASSESRPTSDTQYF. Written as DNA, the CDR3 is TGTGCCAGCAGTGAATCCCGACCGACCTCAGATACGCAGTATTTT.

The chain carries TRBV19 and TRBJ2-2; the D is unclear. This CDR3 is built from 15 residues. The V end was cut by 3 bases, the J end by 0 bases, with 8 bases between. Germline V CDR1 and CDR2: LNHDA, SQIVND (reference sequence). The CDR3 coding sequence is TGTGCCAGTAGTATTAGGTTGCCGAACACCGGGGAGCTGTTTTTT. Translated: CASSIRLPNTGELFF. Filled out from reference TRBV19 and TRBJ2-2, the complete variable domain reads DGGITQSPKYLFRKEGQNVTLSCEQNLNHDAMYWYRQDPGQGLRLIYYSQIVNDFQKGDIAEGYSVSREKKESFPLTVTSAQKNPTAFYLCASSIRLPNTGELFFGEGSRLTVL.

This clonotype was counted only a few times. The chain joins TRBV6-2 or TRBV6-3 to TRBJ2-1, with D perhaps matching TRBD2 (5 bases). The CDR3 covers 13 residues. Trimming stripped 6 bases from V and 5 bases from J, with 11 bases between. Germline V gene sequence: CDR1 MNHEY, CDR2 SVGEGT. The CDR3 spells CASRLDGNNEQFF. Here the CDR3 DNA reads TGTGCCAGCAGACTAGACGGCAACAATGAGCAGTTCTTC.

This clonotype was found once. The CDR3 sequence is CAISGTGGLTNTEAFF. As DNA, the CDR3 is TGTGCCATCAGTGGGACAGGGGGCCTTACGAACACTGAAGCTTTCTTT. This sequence joins TRBV10-3 and TRBJ1-1; 11 bases align to TRBD1. Germline trimming cut 4 bases from V and 1 base from J; bases unmatched to any gene: 5. The CDR3 extends over 16 amino acids. Germline lookup yields CDR1 ENHRY and CDR2 SYGVKD.